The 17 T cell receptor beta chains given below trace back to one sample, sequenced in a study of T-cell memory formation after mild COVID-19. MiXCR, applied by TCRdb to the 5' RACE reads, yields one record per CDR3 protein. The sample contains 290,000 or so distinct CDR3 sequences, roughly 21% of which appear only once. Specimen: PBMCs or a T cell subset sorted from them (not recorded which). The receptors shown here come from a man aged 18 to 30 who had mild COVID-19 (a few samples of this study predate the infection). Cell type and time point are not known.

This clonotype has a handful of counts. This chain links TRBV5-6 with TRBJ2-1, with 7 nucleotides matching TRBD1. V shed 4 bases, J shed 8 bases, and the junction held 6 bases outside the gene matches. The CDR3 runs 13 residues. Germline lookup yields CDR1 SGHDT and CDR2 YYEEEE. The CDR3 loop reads CASSRDRVDEQFF. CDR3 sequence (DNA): TGTGCCAGCAGCCGCGACAGGGTGGATGAGCAGTTCTTC.

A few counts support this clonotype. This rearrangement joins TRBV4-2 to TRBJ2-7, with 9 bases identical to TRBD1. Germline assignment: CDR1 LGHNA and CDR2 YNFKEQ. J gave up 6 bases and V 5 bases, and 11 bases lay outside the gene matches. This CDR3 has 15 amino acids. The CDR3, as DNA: TGTGCCAGCAGCAGGCGGACAGGGGTGTCTCCCGAGCAGTACTTC. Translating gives CASSRRTGVSPEQYF.

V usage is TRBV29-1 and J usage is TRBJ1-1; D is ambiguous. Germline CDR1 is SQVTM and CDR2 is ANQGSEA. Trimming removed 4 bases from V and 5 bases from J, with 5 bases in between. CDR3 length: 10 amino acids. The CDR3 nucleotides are TGCAGCGTTGGCGTAACTGAAGCTTTCTTT. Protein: CSVGVTEAFF.

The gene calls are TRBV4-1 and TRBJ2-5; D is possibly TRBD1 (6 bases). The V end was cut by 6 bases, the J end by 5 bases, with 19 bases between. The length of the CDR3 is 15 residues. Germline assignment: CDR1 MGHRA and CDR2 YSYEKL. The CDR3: CASRQHHRVAETQYF. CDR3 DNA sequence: TGCGCCAGCAGACAACATCACAGGGTTGCGGAGACCCAGTACTTC.

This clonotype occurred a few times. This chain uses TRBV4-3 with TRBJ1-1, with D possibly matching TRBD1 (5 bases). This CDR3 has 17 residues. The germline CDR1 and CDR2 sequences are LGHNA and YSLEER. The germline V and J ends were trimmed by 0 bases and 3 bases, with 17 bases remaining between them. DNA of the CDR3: TGCGCCAGCAGCCAAGATGGGGCTCCCCGAGGGGACACTGAAGCTTTCTTT. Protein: CASSQDGAPRGDTEAFF.

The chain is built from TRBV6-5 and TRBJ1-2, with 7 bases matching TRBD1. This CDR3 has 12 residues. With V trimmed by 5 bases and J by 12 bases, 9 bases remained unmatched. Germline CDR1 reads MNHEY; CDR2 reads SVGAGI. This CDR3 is CASSRPQGRDTF. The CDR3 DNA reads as TGTGCCAGCAGTCGGCCACAGGGGAGGGACACCTTC.

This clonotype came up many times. CDR3: CASSLDRQLNEQFF. The DNA of the CDR3 is TGTGCCAGCAGTTTAGACAGGCAGCTCAATGAGCAGTTCTTC. This rearrangement joins TRBV12-3 or TRBV12-4 to TRBJ2-1, with D possibly being TRBD1 (5 bases). V was cut by 1 base and J by 6 bases, with 10 bases left in between. The CDR3 sequence is 14 residues long.

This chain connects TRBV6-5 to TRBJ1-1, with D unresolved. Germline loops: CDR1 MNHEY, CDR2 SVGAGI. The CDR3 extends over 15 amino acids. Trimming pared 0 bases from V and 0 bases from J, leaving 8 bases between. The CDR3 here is CASSYSVGMNTEAFF. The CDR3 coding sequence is TGTGCCAGCAGTTACTCGGTGGGCATGAACACTGAAGCTTTCTTT.

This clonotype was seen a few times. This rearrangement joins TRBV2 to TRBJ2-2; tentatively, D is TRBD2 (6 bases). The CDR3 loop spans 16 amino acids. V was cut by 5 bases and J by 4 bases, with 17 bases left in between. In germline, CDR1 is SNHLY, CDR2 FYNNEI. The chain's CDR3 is CASSHGLSGGTGELFF. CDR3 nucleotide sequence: TGTGCCAGCAGTCACGGACTCTCCGGGGGCACCGGGGAGCTGTTTTTT. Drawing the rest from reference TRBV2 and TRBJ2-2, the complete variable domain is EPEVTQTPSHQVTQMGQEVILRCVPISNHLYFYWYRQILGQKVEFLVSFYNNEISEKSEIFDDQFSVERPDGSNFTLKIRSTKLEDSAMYFCASSHGLSGGTGELFFGEGSRLTVL.

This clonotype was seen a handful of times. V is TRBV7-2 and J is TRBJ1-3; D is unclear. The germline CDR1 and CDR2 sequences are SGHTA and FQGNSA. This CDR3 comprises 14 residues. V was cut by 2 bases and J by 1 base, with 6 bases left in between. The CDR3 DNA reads TGTGCCAGCAGCTTATGGGTTTCTGGAAACACCATATATTTT. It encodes CASSLWVSGNTIYF.

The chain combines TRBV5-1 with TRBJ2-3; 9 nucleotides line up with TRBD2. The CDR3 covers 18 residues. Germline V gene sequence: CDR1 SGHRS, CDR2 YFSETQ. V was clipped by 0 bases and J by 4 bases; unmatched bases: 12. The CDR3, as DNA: TGCGCCAGCAGCTTGGCCAAGGGCGTAGCGGGGGTCCCAGATACGCAGTATTTT. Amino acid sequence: CASSLAKGVAGVPDTQYF.

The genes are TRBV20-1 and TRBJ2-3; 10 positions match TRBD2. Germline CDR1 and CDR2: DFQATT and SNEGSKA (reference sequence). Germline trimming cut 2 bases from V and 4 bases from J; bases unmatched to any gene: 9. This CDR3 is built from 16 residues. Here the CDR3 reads CSARPASGGSPDTQYF. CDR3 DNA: TGCAGTGCTAGACCGGCTAGCGGGGGCTCGCCAGATACGCAGTATTTT.

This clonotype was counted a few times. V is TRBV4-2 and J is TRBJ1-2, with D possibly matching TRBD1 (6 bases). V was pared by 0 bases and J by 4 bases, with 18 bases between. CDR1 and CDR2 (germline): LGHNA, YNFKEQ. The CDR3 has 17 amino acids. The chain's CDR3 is CASSQDLRDTNFYGYTF. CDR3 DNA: TGTGCCAGCAGCCAAGATCTAAGGGACACAAACTTCTATGGCTACACCTTC.

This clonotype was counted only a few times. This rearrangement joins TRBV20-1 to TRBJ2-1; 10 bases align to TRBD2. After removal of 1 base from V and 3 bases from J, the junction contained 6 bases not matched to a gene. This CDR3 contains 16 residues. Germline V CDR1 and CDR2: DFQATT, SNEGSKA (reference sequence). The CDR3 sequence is CSARGPLAGDYNEQFF. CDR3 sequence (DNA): TGCAGTGCTAGAGGACCGCTAGCGGGGGACTACAATGAGCAGTTCTTC.

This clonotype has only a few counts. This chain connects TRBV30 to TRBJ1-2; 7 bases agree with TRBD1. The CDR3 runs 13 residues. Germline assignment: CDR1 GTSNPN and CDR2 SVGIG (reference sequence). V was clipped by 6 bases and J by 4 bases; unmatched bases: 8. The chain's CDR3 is CACFSRDSYGYTF. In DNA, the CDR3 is TGTGCCTGTTTTAGCCGGGACAGCTATGGCTACACCTTC.

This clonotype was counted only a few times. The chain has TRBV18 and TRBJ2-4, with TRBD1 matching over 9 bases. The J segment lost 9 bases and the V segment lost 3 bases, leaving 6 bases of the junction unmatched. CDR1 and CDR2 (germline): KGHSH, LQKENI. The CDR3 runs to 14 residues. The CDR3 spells CASSPGQGGGIQYF. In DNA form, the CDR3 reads TGTGCCAGCTCACCGGGACAGGGAGGTGGCATTCAGTACTTC.

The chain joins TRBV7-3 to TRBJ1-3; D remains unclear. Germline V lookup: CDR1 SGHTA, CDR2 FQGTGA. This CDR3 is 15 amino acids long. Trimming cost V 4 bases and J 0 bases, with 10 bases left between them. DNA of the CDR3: TGTGCCAGCAGCTCCGCCGCGAACTCTGGAAACACCATATATTTT. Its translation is CASSSAANSGNTIYF.